This T cell receptor beta chain was captured in a study of CD8 T cells in ankylosing spondylitis (dated by TCRdb to 2016 to 2017). A note on the overall study: To find TCR variants linked to disease, the study profiled T cell receptor beta repertoires in ankylosing spondylitis patients and healthy donors. The full study cohort was made up of approximately 27 ankylosing spondylitis patients and over 90 healthy donors. Peripheral blood was sampled, and synovial fluid was also collected from ankylosing spondylitis patients. Study-wide findings and limitations: A TCR beta motif made up of under ten highly homologous amino acid variants appeared to be characteristic of blood from ankylosing spondylitis patients. The disease-linked clones showed a CD8+ phenotype and occurred at relatively low frequencies in peripheral blood. Some motif variants had previously been reported in the synovial fluid and blood of reactive arthritis patients, which suggests shared mechanisms of disease initiation. The disease-linked clones were reported to be significantly enriched in matched synovial fluid samples from ankylosing spondylitis patients.

CDR3 length: 14 amino acids, cysteine to phenylalanine. The DNA shown is the 42-base CDR3, in frame from base 1. V drops 6 bases and J drops 4 bases, leaving 15 bases in between. The germline V gene (reference sequence) supplies CDR1 DFQATT and CDR2 SNEGSKA. About this clonotype itself: This receptor's antigen is unknown. The record has no base qualities; no much larger clone is one base away.

The run used an Illumina HiSeq 2500. Quantitative 5'-RACE with molecular barcodes was used to prepare TCR beta libraries. The source study handled its data this way. A new computational method based on a probabilistic model of VDJ rearrangement was used to identify disease-linked TCR variants. TCRdb's own reprocessing of the public reads used fastp at Q25 and MiXCR and kept productive beta chains. Each record represents a unique CDR3 protein, reported with the most common genes and DNA among its rows. In this record, the V and J calls reflect TCRdb's handling and not the investigators' own analysis. The sample table lists hundreds of thousands of distinct CDR3 sequences, about 12% of them with a count of one. The top ten constitute more than 0.5% of the sample.

The chain is assembled from TRBV20-1 and TRBJ1-4; the D gene cannot be resolved reliably. This clonotype was obtained from a male donor with ankylosing spondylitis. The sample consisted of blood, either unsorted or a sorted T cell fraction (not recorded which). The base sequence is TGCAGTGCACCGGACGGAACCCTTAATGAAAAACTGTTTTTT. This sequence encodes CSAPDGTLNEKLFF.